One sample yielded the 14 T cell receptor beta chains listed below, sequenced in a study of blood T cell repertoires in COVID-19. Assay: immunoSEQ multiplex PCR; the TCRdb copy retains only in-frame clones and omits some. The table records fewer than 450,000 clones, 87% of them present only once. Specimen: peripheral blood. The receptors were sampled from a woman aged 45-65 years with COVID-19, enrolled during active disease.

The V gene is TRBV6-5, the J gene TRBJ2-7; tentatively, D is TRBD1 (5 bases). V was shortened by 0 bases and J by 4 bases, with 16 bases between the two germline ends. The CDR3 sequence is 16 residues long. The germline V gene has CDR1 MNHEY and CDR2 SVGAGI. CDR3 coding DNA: TGTGCCAGCAGTTACTCGACAGCCAGAAGAGGTTACGAGCAGTACTTC. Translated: CASSYSTARRGYEQYF.

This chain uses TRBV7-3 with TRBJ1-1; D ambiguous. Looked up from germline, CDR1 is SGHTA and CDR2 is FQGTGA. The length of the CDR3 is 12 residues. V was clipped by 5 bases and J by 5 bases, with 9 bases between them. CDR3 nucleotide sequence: TGTGCCAGCAGCCGATTCGGGACTGAAGCTTTCTTT. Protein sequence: CASSRFGTEAFF. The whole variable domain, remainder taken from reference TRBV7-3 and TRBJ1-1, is GAGVSQTPSNKVTEKGKYVELRCDPISGHTALYWYRQSLGQGPEFLIYFQGTGAADDSGLPNDRFFAVRPEGSVSTLKIQRTERGDSAVYLCASSRFGTEAFFGQGTRLTVV.

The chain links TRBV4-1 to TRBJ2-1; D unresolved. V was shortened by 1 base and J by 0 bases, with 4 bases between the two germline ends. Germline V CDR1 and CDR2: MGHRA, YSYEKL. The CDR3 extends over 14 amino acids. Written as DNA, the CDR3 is TGCGCCAGCAGCCAAGCGAGCTCCTACAATGAGCAGTTCTTC. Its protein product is CASSQASSYNEQFF.

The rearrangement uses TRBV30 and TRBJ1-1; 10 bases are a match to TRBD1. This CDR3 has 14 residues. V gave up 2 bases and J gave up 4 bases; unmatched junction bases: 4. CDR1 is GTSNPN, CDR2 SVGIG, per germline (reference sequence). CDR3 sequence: CAWSRTGGFTEAFF. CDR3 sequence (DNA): TGTGCCTGGAGTCGGACAGGGGGTTTCACTGAAGCTTTCTTT.

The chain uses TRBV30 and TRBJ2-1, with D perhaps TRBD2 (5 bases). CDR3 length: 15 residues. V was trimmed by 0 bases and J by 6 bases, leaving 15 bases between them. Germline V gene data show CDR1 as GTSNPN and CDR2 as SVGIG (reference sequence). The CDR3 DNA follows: TGTGCCTGGAGTGTACGAGGGCGAACGGGCAATGAGCAGTTCTTC. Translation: CAWSVRGRTGNEQFF.

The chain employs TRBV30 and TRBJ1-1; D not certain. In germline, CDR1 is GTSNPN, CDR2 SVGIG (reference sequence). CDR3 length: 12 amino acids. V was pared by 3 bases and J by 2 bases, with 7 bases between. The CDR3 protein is CAWRPGNTEAFF. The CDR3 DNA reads TGTGCCTGGAGACCAGGTAACACTGAAGCTTTCTTT.

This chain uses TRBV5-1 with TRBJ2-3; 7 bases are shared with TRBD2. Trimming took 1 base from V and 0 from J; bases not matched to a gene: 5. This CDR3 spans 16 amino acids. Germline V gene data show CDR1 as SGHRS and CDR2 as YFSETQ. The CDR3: CASSLSSGTSTDTQYF. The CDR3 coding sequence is TGCGCCAGCAGCTTGTCTAGCGGAACTAGCACAGATACGCAGTATTTT.

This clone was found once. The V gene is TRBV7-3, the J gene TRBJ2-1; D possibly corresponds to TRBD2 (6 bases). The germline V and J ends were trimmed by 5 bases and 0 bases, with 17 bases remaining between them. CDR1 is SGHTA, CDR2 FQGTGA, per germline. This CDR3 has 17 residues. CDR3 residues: CASSREGTPSSYNEQFF. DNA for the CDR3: TGTGCCAGCAGCCGCGAAGGGACTCCAAGCTCCTACAATGAGCAGTTCTTC.

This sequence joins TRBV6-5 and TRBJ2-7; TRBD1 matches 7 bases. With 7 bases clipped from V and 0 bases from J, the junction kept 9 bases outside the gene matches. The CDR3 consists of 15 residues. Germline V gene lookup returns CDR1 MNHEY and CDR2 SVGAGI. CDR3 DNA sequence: TGTGCCAGCAATTCCAGGGGGACCTCCTCCTACGAGCAGTACTTC. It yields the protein CASNSRGTSSYEQYF.

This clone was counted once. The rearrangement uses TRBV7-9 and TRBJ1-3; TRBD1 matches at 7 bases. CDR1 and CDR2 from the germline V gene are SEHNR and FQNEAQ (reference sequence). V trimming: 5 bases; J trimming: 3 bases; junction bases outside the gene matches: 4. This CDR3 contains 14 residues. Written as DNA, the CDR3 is TGTGCCAGCAGCCGATCAGGGGGTGGAAACACCATATATTTT. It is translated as CASSRSGGGNTIYF.

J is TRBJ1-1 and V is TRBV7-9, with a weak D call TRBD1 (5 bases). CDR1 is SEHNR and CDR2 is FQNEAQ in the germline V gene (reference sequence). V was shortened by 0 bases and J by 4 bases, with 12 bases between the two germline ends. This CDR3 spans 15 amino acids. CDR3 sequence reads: CASSLATVGSTEAFF. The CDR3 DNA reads TGTGCCAGCAGCTTAGCGACAGTGGGAAGCACTGAAGCTTTCTTT. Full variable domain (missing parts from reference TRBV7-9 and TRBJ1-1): DTGVSQNPRHKITKRGQNVTFRCDPISEHNRLYWYRQTLGQGPEFLTYFQNEAQLEKSRLLSDRFSAERPKGSFSTLEIQRTEQGDSAMYLCASSLATVGSTEAFFGQGTRLTVV.

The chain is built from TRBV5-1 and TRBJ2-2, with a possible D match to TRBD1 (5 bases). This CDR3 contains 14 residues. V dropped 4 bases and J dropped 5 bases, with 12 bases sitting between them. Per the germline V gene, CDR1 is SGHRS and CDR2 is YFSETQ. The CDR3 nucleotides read TGCGCCAGCAGCCAGGGTGTTATAACCGGGGAGCTGTTTTTT. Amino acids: CASSQGVITGELFF.

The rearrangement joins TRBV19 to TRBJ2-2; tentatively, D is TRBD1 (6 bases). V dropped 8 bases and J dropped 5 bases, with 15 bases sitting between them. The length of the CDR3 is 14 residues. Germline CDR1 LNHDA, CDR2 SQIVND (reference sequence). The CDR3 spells CASGLGTRTGELFF. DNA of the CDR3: TGTGCCAGTGGCCTGGGGACACGGACCGGGGAGCTGTTTTTT.

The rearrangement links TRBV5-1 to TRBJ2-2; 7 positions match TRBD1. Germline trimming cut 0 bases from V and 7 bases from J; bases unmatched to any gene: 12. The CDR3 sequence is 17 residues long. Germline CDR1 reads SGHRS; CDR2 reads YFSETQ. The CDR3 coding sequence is TGCGCCAGCAGCTTGGACCCTGCGCGGCAGGGGGACGGGGAGCTGTTTTTT. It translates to CASSLDPARQGDGELFF.